This T cell receptor (beta chain) originates from a study of CXCR3-negative and CXCR3-positive naive CD8 T cells. Overall study results and limits: The TRBV-TRBJ usage of naive CXCR3-negative and CXCR3-positive cells was similar, but that of memory cells differed.

Subsets of CD8+ T cells were each sorted in triplicate at roughly 300,000 cells apiece. Naive CD8+ T cells showed CD45RO-CCR7+CD27+CD95-. The germline V gene has CDR1 SQVTM and CDR2 ANQGSEA. The CDR3 consists of 16 residues. In the case of this clonotype: The antigen is undetermined.

Researchers prepared the TRB cDNA libraries using 5' RACE with UMI labels. TCRdb re-called the 5' RACE reads and shows each CDR3 protein once, DNA omitted. This table holds about 41,000 distinct CDR3 sequences. The sequence derives from a human donor in good health. Some clones in this sample may be carry-over from other donors' samples. Sequencing used naive CXCR3- CD8+ T cells from blood. Subset of the sample: CD45RO-CCR7+CD27+CD95- naive CD8+ T cells lacking CXCR3 (TNR3-). The genes are TRBV29-1 and TRBJ2-1; the D gene TCRdb calls, TRBD1, cannot be checked with no DNA. CDR3 loop: CSVEGSLGQGANEQFF.